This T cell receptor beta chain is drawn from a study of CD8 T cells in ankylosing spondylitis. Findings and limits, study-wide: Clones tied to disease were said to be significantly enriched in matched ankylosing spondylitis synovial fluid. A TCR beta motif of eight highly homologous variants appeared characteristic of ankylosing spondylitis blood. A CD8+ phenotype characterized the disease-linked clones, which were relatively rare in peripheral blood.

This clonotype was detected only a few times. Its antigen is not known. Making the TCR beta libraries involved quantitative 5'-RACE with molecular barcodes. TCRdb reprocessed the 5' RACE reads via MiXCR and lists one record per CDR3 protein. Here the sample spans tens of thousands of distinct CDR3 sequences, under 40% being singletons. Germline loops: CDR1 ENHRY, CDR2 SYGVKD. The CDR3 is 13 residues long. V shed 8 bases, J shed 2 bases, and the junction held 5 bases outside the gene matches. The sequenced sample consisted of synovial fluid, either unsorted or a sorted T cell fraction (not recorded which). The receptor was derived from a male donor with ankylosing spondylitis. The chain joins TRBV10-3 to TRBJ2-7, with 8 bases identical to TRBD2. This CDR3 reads CAISPSGPYEQYV. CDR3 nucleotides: TGTGCCATCTCGCCTAGCGGGCCCTACGAGCAGTACGTC.